The clone carrying this T cell receptor (beta chain) appeared a few times. The antigen is undetermined. These data come from a study of T cell repertoires in cytomegalovirus infection. As for the study in general: Signatures in public TCR beta sequences pointed to both CMV infection and matching HLA type.

V shed 5 bases and J shed 6 bases, with 16 bases lying between them. This CDR3 is 13 amino acids long. Germline CDR1 is SQVTM and CDR2 is ANQGSEA. Regarding the study as a whole: Clonotypes of TCR beta that were HLA-C-restricted and CMV-specific dominated the ex vivo response. Summed frequency of public TCR beta families distinguished CMV carriers with the relevant HLA.

A single record per CDR3 protein comes from TCRdb applying MiXCR to the reads. The sample contains 150,000 to 200,000 distinct CDR3 sequences, approximately 19% of which appear only once. The sequence derives from a human donor in good health (CMV status not recorded). Some clones in this sample may be carry-over from other donors' samples. The rearrangement joins TRBV29-1 to TRBJ1-1; perhaps TRBD1 as D (5 bases). The sample taken for sequencing was PBMCs. The CDR3 region is CSVSSGRVAEAFF. The CDR3 DNA follows: TGCAGCGTTTCATCAGGGCGGGTGGCTGAAGCTTTCTTT.